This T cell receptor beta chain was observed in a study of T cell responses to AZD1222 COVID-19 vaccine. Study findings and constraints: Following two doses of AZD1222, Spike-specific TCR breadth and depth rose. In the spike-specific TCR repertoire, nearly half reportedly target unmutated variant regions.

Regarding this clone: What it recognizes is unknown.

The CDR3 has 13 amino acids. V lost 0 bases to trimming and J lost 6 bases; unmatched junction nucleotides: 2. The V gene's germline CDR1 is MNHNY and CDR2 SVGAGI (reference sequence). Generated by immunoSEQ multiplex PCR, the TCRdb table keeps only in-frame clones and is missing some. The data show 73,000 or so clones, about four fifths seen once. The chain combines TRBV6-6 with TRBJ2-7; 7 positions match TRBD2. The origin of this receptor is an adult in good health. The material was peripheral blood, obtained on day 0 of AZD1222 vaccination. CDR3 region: CASSYSSGIEQYF. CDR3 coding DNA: TGTGCCAGCAGTTACTCGAGCGGGATCGAGCAGTACTTC.